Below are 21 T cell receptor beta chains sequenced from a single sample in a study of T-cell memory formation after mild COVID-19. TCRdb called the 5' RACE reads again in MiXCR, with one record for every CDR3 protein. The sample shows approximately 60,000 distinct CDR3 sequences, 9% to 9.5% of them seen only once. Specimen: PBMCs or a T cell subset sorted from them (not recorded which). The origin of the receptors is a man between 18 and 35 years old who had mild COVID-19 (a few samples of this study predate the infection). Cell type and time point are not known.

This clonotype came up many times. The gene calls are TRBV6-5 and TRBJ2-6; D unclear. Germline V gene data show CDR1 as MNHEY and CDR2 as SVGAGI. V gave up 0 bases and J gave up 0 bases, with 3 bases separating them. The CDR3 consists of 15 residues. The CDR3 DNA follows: TGTGCCAGCAGTTACTCCCCCTCTGGGGCCAACGTCCTGACTTTC. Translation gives CASSYSPSGANVLTF.

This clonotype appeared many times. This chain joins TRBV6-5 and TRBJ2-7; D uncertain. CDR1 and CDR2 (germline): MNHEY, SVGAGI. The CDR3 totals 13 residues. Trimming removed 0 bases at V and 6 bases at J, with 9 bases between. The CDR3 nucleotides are TGTGCCAGCAGTTACTCGATGGGTTCCGAGCAGTACGTC. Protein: CASSYSMGSEQYV.

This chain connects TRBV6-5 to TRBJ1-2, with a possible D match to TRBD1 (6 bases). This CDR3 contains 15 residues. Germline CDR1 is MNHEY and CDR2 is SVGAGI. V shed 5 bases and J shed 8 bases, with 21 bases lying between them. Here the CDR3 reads CASSLRQAASKGYTF. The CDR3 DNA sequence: TGTGCCAGCAGTCTTAGACAGGCCGCCTCGAAGGGCTACACCTTC.

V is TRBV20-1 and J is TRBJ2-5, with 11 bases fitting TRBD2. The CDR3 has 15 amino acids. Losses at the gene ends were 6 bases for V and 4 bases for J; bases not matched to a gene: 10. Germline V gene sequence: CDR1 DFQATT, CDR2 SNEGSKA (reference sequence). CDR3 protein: CSAMPLLAGGETQYF. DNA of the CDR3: TGCAGTGCGATGCCTCTTCTAGCGGGGGGAGAGACCCAGTACTTC.

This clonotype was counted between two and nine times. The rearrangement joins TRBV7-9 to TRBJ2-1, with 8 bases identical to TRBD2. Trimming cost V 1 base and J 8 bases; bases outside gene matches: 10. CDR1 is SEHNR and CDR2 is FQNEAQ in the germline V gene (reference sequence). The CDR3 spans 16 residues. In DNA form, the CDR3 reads TGTGCCAGCAGCTTAGGAGACCGGGGGGGCCGCGATGAGCAGTTCTTC. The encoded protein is CASSLGDRGGRDEQFF. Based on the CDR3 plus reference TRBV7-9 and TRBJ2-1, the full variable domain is DTGVSQNPRHKITKRGQNVTFRCDPISEHNRLYWYRQTLGQGPEFLTYFQNEAQLEKSRLLSDRFSAERPKGSFSTLEIQRTEQGDSAMYLCASSLGDRGGRDEQFFGPGTRLTVL.

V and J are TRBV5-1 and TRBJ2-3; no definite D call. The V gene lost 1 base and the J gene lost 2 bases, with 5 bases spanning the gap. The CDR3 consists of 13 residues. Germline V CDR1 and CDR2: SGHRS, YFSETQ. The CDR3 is CASSLWATDTQYF. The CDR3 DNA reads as TGCGCCAGCAGCTTGTGGGCCACAGATACGCAGTATTTT.

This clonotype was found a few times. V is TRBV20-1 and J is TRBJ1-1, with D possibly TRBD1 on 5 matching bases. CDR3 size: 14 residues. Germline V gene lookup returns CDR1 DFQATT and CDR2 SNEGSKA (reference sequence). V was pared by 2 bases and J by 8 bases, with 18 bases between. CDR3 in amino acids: CSARQGRGAAEAFF. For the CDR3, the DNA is TGCAGTGCTAGACAGGGTAGGGGAGCCGCGGAAGCTTTCTTT.

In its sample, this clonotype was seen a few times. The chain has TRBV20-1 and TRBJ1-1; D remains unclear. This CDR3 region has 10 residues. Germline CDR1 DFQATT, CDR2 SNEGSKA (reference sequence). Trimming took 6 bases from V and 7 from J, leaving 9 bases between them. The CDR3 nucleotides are TGCAGTGCGGGCCACGGTGAAGCTTTCTTT. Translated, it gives CSAGHGEAFF.

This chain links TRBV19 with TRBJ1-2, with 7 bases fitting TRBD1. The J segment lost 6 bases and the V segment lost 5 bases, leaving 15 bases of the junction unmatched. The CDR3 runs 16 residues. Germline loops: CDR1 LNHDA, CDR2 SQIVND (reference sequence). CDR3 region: CASSLGSSGQGDGYTF. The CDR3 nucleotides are TGTGCCAGTAGTCTGGGCTCTTCGGGGCAGGGGGATGGCTACACCTTC.

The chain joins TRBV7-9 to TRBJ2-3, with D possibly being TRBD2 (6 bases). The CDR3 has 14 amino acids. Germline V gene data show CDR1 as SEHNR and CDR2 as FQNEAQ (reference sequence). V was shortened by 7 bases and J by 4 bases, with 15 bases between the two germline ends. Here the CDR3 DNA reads TGTGCCAGCACCCGGGACTGGGGGGCAGATACGCAGTATTTT. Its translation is CASTRDWGADTQYF.

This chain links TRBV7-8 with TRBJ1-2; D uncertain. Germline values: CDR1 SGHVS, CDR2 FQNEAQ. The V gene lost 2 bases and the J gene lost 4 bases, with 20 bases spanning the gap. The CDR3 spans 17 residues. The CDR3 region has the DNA TGTGCCAGCAGCTTATATCTTAATGGTGCAGGTCTCTATGGCTACACCTTC. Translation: CASSLYLNGAGLYGYTF.

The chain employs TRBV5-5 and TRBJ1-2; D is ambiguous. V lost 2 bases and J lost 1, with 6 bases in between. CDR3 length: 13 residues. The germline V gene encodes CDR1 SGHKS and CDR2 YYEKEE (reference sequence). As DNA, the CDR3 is TGTGCCAGCAGCTTCAGTTTTAACTATGGCTACACCTTC. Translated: CASSFSFNYGYTF.

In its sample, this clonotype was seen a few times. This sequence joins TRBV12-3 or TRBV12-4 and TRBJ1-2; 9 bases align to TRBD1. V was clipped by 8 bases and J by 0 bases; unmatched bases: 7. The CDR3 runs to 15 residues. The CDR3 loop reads CASEDRGTSNYGYTF. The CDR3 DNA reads TGTGCCAGCGAAGACAGGGGGACGTCTAACTATGGCTACACCTTC.

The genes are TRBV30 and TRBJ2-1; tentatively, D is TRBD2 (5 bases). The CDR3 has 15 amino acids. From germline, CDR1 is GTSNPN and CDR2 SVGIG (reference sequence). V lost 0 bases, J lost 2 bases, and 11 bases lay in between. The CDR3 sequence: CAWSVSGSPYNEQFF. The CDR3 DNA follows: TGTGCCTGGAGTGTATCGGGGTCCCCCTACAATGAGCAGTTCTTC.

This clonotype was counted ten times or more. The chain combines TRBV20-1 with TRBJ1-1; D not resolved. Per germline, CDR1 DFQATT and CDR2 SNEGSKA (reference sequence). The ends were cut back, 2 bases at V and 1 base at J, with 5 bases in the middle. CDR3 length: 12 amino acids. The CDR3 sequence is CSARPQNTEAFF. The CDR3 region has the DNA TGCAGTGCTAGACCACAGAACACTGAAGCTTTCTTT.

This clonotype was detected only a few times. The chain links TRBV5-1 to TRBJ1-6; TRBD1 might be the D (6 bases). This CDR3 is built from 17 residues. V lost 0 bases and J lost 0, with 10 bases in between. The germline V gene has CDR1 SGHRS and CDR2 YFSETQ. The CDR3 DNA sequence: TGCGCCAGCAGCTTGGATATAGGGGGCTCCTATAATTCACCCCTCCACTTT. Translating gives CASSLDIGGSYNSPLHF.

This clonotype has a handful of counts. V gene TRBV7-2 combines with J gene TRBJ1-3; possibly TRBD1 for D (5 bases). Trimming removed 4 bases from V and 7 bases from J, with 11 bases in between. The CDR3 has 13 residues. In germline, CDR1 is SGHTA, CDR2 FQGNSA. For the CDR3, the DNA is TGTGCCAGCAGCTCCCGGGGGTTGAACACCATATATTTT. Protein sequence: CASSSRGLNTIYF. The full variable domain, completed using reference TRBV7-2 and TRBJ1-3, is GAGVSQSPSNKVTEKGKDVELRCDPISGHTALYWYRQSLGQGLEFLIYFQGNSAPDKSGLPSDRFSAERTGGSVSTLTIQRTQQEDSAVYLCASSSRGLNTIYFGEGSWLTVV.

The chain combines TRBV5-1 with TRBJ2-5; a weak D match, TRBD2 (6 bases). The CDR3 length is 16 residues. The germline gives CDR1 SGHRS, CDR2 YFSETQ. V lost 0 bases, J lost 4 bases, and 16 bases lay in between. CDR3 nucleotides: TGCGCCAGCAGCTTGGCCTCACTAGCAGTAGGAGAGACCCAGTACTTC. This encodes CASSLASLAVGETQYF.

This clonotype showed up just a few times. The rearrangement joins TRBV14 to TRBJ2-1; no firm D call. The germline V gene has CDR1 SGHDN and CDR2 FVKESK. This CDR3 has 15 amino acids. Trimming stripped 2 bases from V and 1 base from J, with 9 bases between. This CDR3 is CASSQLSISYNEQFF. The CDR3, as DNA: TGTGCCAGCAGCCAACTCTCCATATCCTACAATGAGCAGTTCTTC.

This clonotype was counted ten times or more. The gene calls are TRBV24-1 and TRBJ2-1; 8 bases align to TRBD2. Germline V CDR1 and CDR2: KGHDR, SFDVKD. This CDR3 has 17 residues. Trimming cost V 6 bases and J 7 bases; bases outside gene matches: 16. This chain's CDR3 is CATSPGVSRGGPNEQFF. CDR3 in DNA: TGTGCCACCAGTCCCGGCGTTTCTCGCGGGGGGCCGAATGAGCAGTTCTTC.

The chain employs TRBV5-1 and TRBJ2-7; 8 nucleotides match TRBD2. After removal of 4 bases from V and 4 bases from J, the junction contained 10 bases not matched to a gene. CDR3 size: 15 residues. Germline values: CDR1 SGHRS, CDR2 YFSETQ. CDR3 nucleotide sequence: TGCGCCAGCAGCCCGGGGCCGGGAGGGGCTTACGAGCAGTACTTC. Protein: CASSPGPGGAYEQYF.